Sequencing of this T cell receptor beta chain was carried out in a study of early T cells in non-severe SARS-CoV-2 infection. TCRdb analysed the 5' RACE reads with MiXCR anew, one entry per CDR3 protein. The sample contains approximately 20,000 distinct CDR3 sequences, 4% of which appear only once. The germline V gene encodes CDR1 SEHNR and CDR2 FQNEAQ (reference sequence). The V gene end was trimmed by 1 base and the J gene end by 2 bases; junction bases not matched to a gene: 8. The CDR3 runs 17 residues. The receptor's source is an adult who was a healthcare worker with PCR-confirmed SARS-CoV-2 infection or an uninfected control (not recorded which). Specimen: whole blood. The chain links TRBV7-9 to TRBJ2-3; TRBD2 aligns across 8 bases. The DNA for the CDR3 is TGTGCCAGCAGCTTAGAGGGACTAGTCCCCTTCACAGATACGCAGTATTTT. Amino acid sequence: CASSLEGLVPFTDTQYF.